This T cell receptor (beta chain) appears in the sequencing data of a study of response to subunit inactivated influenza vaccine. From the RT-PCR reads, TCRdb called clonotypes with MiXCR, one entry per CDR3 protein. Seen here are over 400,000 distinct CDR3 sequences, 10% to 11% observed once, and the top ten hold 9.5% to 15%. Germline V gives CDR1 KGHDR, CDR2 SFDVKD. With 5 bases clipped from V and 0 bases from J, the junction kept 5 bases outside the gene matches. The CDR3 totals 16 residues. Material: PBMCs from blood, obtained about 40 days after vaccination. The V call is TRBV24-1, the J call TRBJ2-2; 7 bases are shared with TRBD1. The receptor was derived from a man in his fifties or sixties who received an inactivated influenza vaccine. The CDR3: CATSGWTGSNTGELFF. The CDR3 bases are TGTGCCACCAGTGGGTGGACAGGATCGAACACCGGGGAGCTGTTTTTT.